One sample yielded the 31 T cell receptor beta chains listed below, sequenced in a study of blood T cell repertoires in COVID-19. Generated by immunoSEQ multiplex PCR, the TCRdb table keeps only in-frame clones and is missing some. This sample has about 220,000 clones, with more than 65% found just once. Sequencing was carried out using peripheral blood. Receptors were obtained from a man aged 50 to 59 with active or convalescent COVID-19.

The chain couples TRBV19 to TRBJ2-1, with 10 bases lining up with TRBD2. The CDR3 has 15 residues. The V and J ends lost 5 bases and 6 bases, in that order; junction bases with no gene match: 7. From germline, CDR1 is LNHDA and CDR2 SQIVND (reference sequence). CDR3 protein: CASSLPSGSSNEQFF. CDR3 coding DNA: TGTGCCAGTAGTCTTCCTAGCGGGAGTTCCAATGAGCAGTTCTTC.

This clone was seen a handful of times. The chain recombines TRBV7-6 with TRBJ1-1, with TRBD1 as a possible D gene (6 bases). The length of the CDR3 is 16 residues. V lost 5 bases and J lost 0, with 16 bases in between. Germline V gene data show CDR1 as SGHVS and CDR2 as FNYEAQ. The CDR3 DNA reads TGTGCCAGCAGCCAGACACCCAGGGGTATGAACACTGAAGCTTTCTTT. Translating it yields CASSQTPRGMNTEAFF.

This chain links TRBV19 with TRBJ2-7; D unclear. The germline V gene encodes CDR1 LNHDA and CDR2 SQIVND (reference sequence). Deletions cut 3 bases from V and 0 bases from J, with 9 bases between. This CDR3 is built from 14 residues. This CDR3 is CASSIQISSYEQYF. For the CDR3, the DNA is TGTGCCAGTAGTATCCAGATAAGCTCCTACGAGCAGTACTTC.

Concerning this clone itself: The sample contains more than one DNA sequence encoding this CDR3. The genes are TRBV5-1 and TRBJ2-5, with D possibly matching TRBD1 (5 bases). The CDR3 length is 13 residues. With 0 bases removed from V and 3 bases from J, the gap between germline ends came to 6 bases. Germline CDR1 SGHRS, CDR2 YFSETQ. CDR3 sequence reads: CASSLGGEETQYF. The CDR3 DNA reads TGCGCCAGCAGCTTGGGGGGCGAAGAGACCCAGTACTTC.

This clone was counted a single time. This chain joins TRBV7-2 and TRBJ1-2; D uncertain. The V end was cut by 5 bases, the J end by 3 bases, with 13 bases between. This CDR3 spans 14 amino acids. Germline loops: CDR1 SGHTA, CDR2 FQGNSA. DNA of the CDR3: TGTGCCAGCAGCCTCCGCCCCGGTGACTATGGCTACACCTTC. Its translation is CASSLRPGDYGYTF.

V gene TRBV6-1 combines with J gene TRBJ1-5, with D possibly TRBD1 on 6 matching bases. This CDR3 has 13 residues. V was cut by 3 bases and J by 4 bases, with 7 bases left in between. Germline V CDR1 and CDR2: MNHNS, SASEGT. The DNA for the CDR3 is TGTGCCAGCAGTGATGGACAGAATCAGCCCCAGCATTTT. Protein: CASSDGQNQPQHF.

This clone was counted once. The rearrangement uses TRBV7-9 and TRBJ2-1; 7 bases agree with TRBD2. The CDR3 sequence is 14 residues long. Germline CDR1 SEHNR, CDR2 FQNEAQ (reference sequence). V was pared by 7 bases and J by 1 base, with 4 bases of the junction left unmatched. The CDR3 coding sequence is TGTGCCAGCATCGGCGGGAGTTCCTACAATGAGCAGTTCTTC. It specifies CASIGGSSYNEQFF.

The chain joins TRBV6-2 or TRBV6-3 to TRBJ1-5; the D gene is possibly TRBD1 (6 bases). V lost 4 bases, J lost 9 bases, and 16 bases lay in between. The CDR3 length is 14 residues. From germline, CDR1 is MNHEY and CDR2 SVGEGT. CDR3 in amino acids: CASSSGTRAGPQHF. The DNA of the CDR3 is TGTGCCAGCAGTTCCGGGACACGGGCGGGGCCCCAGCATTTT.

This clone was counted a few times. The rearrangement uses TRBV7-9 and TRBJ2-5, with 8 bases identical to TRBD2. With 5 bases clipped from V and 6 bases from J, the junction kept 8 bases outside the gene matches. The CDR3 contains 14 residues. Per germline, CDR1 SEHNR and CDR2 FQNEAQ (reference sequence). The CDR3 coding sequence is TGTGCCAGCAGCGCACCTACTAGCGGCCAGACCCAGTACTTC. Its translation is CASSAPTSGQTQYF. Full variable domain (rest looked up from reference TRBV7-9 and TRBJ2-5): DTGVSQNPRHKITKRGQNVTFRCDPISEHNRLYWYRQTLGQGPEFLTYFQNEAQLEKSRLLSDRFSAERPKGSFSTLEIQRTEQGDSAMYLCASSAPTSGQTQYFGPGTRLLVL.

The chain joins TRBV7-8 to TRBJ2-7; 10 bases are shared with TRBD1. V gave up 1 base and J gave up 2 bases; unmatched junction bases: 5. From germline, CDR1 is SGHVS and CDR2 FQNEAQ. The CDR3 is 16 amino acids. CDR3: CASSLGRTGGTYEQYV. The CDR3 nucleotides read TGTGCCAGCAGCTTAGGGAGGACAGGGGGGACCTACGAGCAGTACGTC.

This clone was seen once. The chain joins TRBV9 to TRBJ1-4, with 9 bases that match TRBD1. This CDR3 region has 15 residues. The germline CDR1 and CDR2 sequences are SGDLS and YYNGEE. V was pared by 1 base and J by 7 bases, with 5 bases of the junction left unmatched. DNA for the CDR3: TGTGCCAGCAGCGTATCAGGGACAGGGACTGAAAAACTGTTTTTT. Translated: CASSVSGTGTEKLFF.

This rearrangement joins TRBV19 to TRBJ1-5, with 7 positions matching TRBD1. V dropped 2 bases and J dropped 4; count of bases not matched to a gene: 5. This CDR3 comprises 15 residues. CDR1 and CDR2 from the germline V gene are LNHDA and SQIVND (reference sequence). The CDR3 region is CASSIRGQTNQPQHF. CDR3 nucleotide sequence: TGTGCCAGTAGTATAAGGGGACAGACAAATCAGCCCCAGCATTTT. Variable domain in full (rest from reference TRBV19 and TRBJ1-5): DGGITQSPKYLFRKEGQNVTLSCEQNLNHDAMYWYRQDPGQGLRLIYYSQIVNDFQKGDIAEGYSVSREKKESFPLTVTSAQKNPTAFYLCASSIRGQTNQPQHFGDGTRLSIL.

V is TRBV29-1 and J is TRBJ2-5; D call uncertain. Germline CDR1 is SQVTM and CDR2 is ANQGSEA. CDR3 length: 12 amino acids. V lost 8 bases, J lost 0 bases, and 10 bases lay in between. CDR3 in amino acids: CSSQDNQETQYF. In DNA form, the CDR3 reads TGCAGCAGCCAGGATAACCAAGAGACCCAGTACTTC.

This chain uses TRBV5-1 with TRBJ2-7; 8 bases are shared with TRBD2. V lost 5 bases and J lost 5; bases outside the gene matches: 15. Germline values: CDR1 SGHRS, CDR2 YFSETQ. The CDR3 is 16 residues long. CDR3 DNA sequence: TGCGCCAGCAGGGGTGGGATGGATAGCGGGGTAGACGAGCAGTACGTC. This sequence encodes CASRGGMDSGVDEQYV.

CDR3 bases: TGTGCCAGCAGCTTTAATCACGGGACAGCTAATGAAAAACTGTTTTTT. Residues: CASSFNHGTANEKLFF. J is TRBJ1-4 and V is TRBV7-2; 7 bases agree with TRBD1. The CDR3 totals 16 residues. Trimming at V came to 3 bases and at J to 3 bases, leaving 7 bases not matched to a gene. The V gene's germline CDR1 is SGHTA and CDR2 FQGNSA.

V is TRBV9 and J is TRBJ2-1; 10 bases fit TRBD1. Germline CDR1 is SGDLS and CDR2 is YYNGEE. The ends lost 2 bases at V and 8 bases at J; junction bases unmatched: 4. CDR3 length: 14 residues. CDR3 sequence: CASSVGQGVHEQFF. The DNA of the CDR3 is TGTGCCAGCAGCGTTGGACAGGGGGTCCATGAGCAGTTCTTC. Together with reference TRBV9 and TRBJ2-1, the CDR3 gives the full variable domain: DSGVTQTPKHLITATGQRVTLRCSPRSGDLSVYWYQQSLDQGLQFLIQYYNGEERAKGNILERFSAQQFPDLHSELNLSSLELGDSALYFCASSVGQGVHEQFFGPGTRLTVL.

The V gene is TRBV15, the J gene TRBJ2-4, with D possibly being TRBD2 (7 bases). Germline-derived CDR1 and CDR2 are LNHNV and YYDKDF (reference sequence). The CDR3 has 14 residues. Trimming took off 5 bases at V and 6 bases at J, with 14 bases between the two ends. The CDR3 coding sequence is TGTGCCACCAGCCCCCAGGGGAGGGGAAACATTCAGTACTTC. Protein sequence: CATSPQGRGNIQYF.

The V call is TRBV5-1, the J call TRBJ2-7; D may be TRBD2 (6 bases). V was pared by 7 bases and J by 2 bases, with 16 bases between. This CDR3 region has 14 residues. The germline gives CDR1 SGHRS, CDR2 YFSETQ. The CDR3: CASVQSPGAYEQYF. Written as DNA, the CDR3 is TGCGCCAGCGTTCAAAGCCCGGGAGCCTACGAGCAGTACTTC.

This chain links TRBV2 with TRBJ1-2, with 12 bases identical to TRBD1. Germline V lookup: CDR1 SNHLY, CDR2 FYNNEI. V was pared by 6 bases and J by 7 bases, with 9 bases of the junction left unmatched. This CDR3 is 15 amino acids long. The CDR3 loop is CASSVRDRGPGGYTF. The CDR3 region has the DNA TGTGCCAGCAGCGTCCGGGACAGGGGGCCTGGTGGCTACACCTTC.

The chain recombines TRBV24-1 with TRBJ2-1; D is perhaps TRBD2 (5 bases). Germline V gene data show CDR1 as KGHDR and CDR2 as SFDVKD. The CDR3 loop spans 17 amino acids. V was cut by 4 bases and J by 0 bases, with 15 bases left in between. The CDR3 here is CATSESARVPSYNEQFF. For the CDR3, the DNA is TGTGCCACCAGTGAATCGGCGAGGGTCCCCTCCTACAATGAGCAGTTCTTC.

The V gene is TRBV6-2 or TRBV6-3, the J gene TRBJ1-4; TRBD1 matches at 9 bases. The CDR3 has 15 residues. The V and J ends lost 5 bases and 8 bases, in that order; junction bases with no gene match: 9. CDR1 and CDR2 from the germline V gene are MNHEY and SVGEGT. CDR3 amino acids: CASSLNRGQDEKLFF. The DNA for the CDR3 is TGTGCCAGCAGTCTTAACAGGGGGCAGGACGAAAAACTGTTTTTT.

The chain links TRBV19 to TRBJ1-2; 12 nucleotides line up with TRBD1. This CDR3 contains 17 residues. The germline V gene encodes CDR1 LNHDA and CDR2 SQIVND (reference sequence). Germline trimming cut 10 bases from V and 4 bases from J; bases unmatched to any gene: 16. CDR3 nucleotides: TGTGCCACCCTACCCGGGACAGGGGGCGTGGGAACCTATGGCTACACCTTC. It encodes CATLPGTGGVGTYGYTF.

This chain links TRBV12-3 or TRBV12-4 with TRBJ2-5; D not certain. With 3 bases removed from V and 5 bases from J, the gap between germline ends came to 10 bases. This CDR3 contains 13 residues. Here the CDR3 DNA reads TGTGCCAGCAGTTTGAGCGAAGAGGAGACCCAGTACTTC. Its translation: CASSLSEEETQYF.

J is TRBJ2-2 and V is TRBV30; 14 bases are a match to TRBD2. There are 17 residues in the CDR3. CDR1 and CDR2 (germline): GTSNPN, SVGIG (reference sequence). Trimming at V came to 8 bases and at J to 0 bases, leaving 8 bases not matched to a gene. This CDR3 is CAGTSGSWGTNTGELFF. CDR3 sequence (DNA): TGTGCCGGGACTAGCGGGAGTTGGGGAACGAACACCGGGGAGCTGTTTTTT.

The genes are TRBV10-3 and TRBJ1-1; possible D gene TRBD1, 5 bases. Trimming left V 7 bases short and J 1 base short, with 13 bases between. CDR3 length: 14 residues. From germline, CDR1 is ENHRY and CDR2 SYGVKD. The CDR3 protein is CAIKGATTNTEAFF. The CDR3 DNA is TGTGCCATCAAAGGGGCAACGACGAACACTGAAGCTTTCTTT.

This chain links TRBV2 with TRBJ1-5; D gene unclear. Trimming removed 2 bases from V and 7 bases from J, with 12 bases in between. The CDR3 runs 14 residues. The germline V gene encodes CDR1 SNHLY and CDR2 FYNNEI. The CDR3 coding sequence is TGTGCCAGCAGTGAATTGGCGGCTTACCAGCCCCAGCATTTT. Amino acids: CASSELAAYQPQHF.

This clone has just one count. The J gene is TRBJ2-5, the V gene TRBV7-9; D remains unclear. CDR1 is SEHNR, CDR2 FQNEAQ, per germline (reference sequence). The CDR3 has 14 amino acids. V was pared by 7 bases and J by 5 bases, with 17 bases between. CDR3 nucleotide sequence: TGTGCCAGCAAACCCACAGTTTCCTCGGAGACCCAGTACTTC. It translates to CASKPTVSSETQYF.

V gene TRBV11-3 combines with J gene TRBJ2-7; D unclear. Per germline, CDR1 SGHNT and CDR2 YENEEA. Trimming removed 0 bases at V and 7 bases at J, with 10 bases between. The CDR3 contains 13 residues. In nucleotides, the CDR3 is TGTGCCAGCAGCTTAGATGATTCGCGGGAGCAGTACTTC. It yields the protein CASSLDDSREQYF.

The chain combines TRBV12-3 or TRBV12-4 with TRBJ1-1; 7 bases agree with TRBD1. Unmatched junction bases numbered 2, after V lost 3 bases and J lost 4 bases. This CDR3 has 13 amino acids. The CDR3 region is CASSFTGVTEAFF. DNA of the CDR3: TGTGCCAGCAGTTTTACAGGGGTCACTGAAGCTTTCTTT.

The chain employs TRBV28 and TRBJ2-7; a weak D match, TRBD2 (6 bases). The CDR3 runs 15 residues. Germline V gene data show CDR1 as MDHEN and CDR2 as SYDVKM. The ends were cut back, 4 bases at V and 2 bases at J, with 15 bases in the middle. The CDR3 DNA reads as TGTGCCAGCAGTTCCCCGGCTAGCGTACCCTACGAGCAGTACGTC. Protein product: CASSSPASVPYEQYV.

The chain joins TRBV5-1 to TRBJ2-1; D is possibly TRBD2 (6 bases). The CDR3 runs to 15 residues. Trimming removed 2 bases from V and 2 bases from J, with 11 bases in between. Germline values: CDR1 SGHRS, CDR2 YFSETQ. CDR3 amino acids: CASSFEAGTYNEQFF. The CDR3 DNA is TGCGCCAGCAGCTTTGAAGCGGGTACCTACAATGAGCAGTTCTTC.